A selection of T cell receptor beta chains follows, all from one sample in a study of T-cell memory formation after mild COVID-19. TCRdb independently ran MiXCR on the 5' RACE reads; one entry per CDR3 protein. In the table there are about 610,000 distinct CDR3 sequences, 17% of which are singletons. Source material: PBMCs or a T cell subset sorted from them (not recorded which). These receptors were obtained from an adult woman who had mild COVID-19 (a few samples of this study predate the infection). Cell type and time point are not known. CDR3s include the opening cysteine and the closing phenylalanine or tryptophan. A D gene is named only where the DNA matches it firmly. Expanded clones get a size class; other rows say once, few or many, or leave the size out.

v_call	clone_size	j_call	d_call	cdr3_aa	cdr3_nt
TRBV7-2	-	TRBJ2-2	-	CASSPQAGELFF	TGTGCCAGCAGCCCCCAGGCCGGGGAGCTGTTTTTT
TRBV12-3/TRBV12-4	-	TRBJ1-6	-	CASRSKGAVNSPLHF	TGTGCCAGCAGGAGTAAAGGGGCTGTCAATTCACCCCTCCACTTT
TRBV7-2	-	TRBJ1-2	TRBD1	CASSLAETGRLTF	TGTGCCAGCAGCTTAGCAGAGACAGGGCGTCTCACCTTC
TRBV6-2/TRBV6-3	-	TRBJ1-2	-	CASSYAGGHGYTF	TGTGCCAGCAGTTACGCCGGGGGGCATGGCTACACCTTC
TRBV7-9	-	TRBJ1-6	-	CASSLTGNSPLHF	TGTGCCAGCAGCTTAACAGGGAATTCACCCCTCCACTTT
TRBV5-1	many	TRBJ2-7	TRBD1	CASSVTTGPYEQYF	TGCGCCAGCAGCGTCACGACAGGGCCCTACGAGCAGTACTTC
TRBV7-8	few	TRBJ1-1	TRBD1	CASSQGQGRAEAFF	TGTGCCAGCAGCCAGGGACAGGGGAGGGCTGAAGCTTTCTTT
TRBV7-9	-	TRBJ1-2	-	CASSSTLQGDYGYTF	TGTGCCAGCAGTTCTACTTTACAGGGAGACTATGGCTACACCTTC
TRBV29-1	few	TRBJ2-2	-	CQGRSNTGELFF	TGCCAGGGGCGGTCGAACACCGGGGAGCTGTTTTTT
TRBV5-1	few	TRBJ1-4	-	CASSPSARATNEKLFF	TGCGCCAGCAGCCCCTCCGCGAGGGCAACGAATGAAAAACTGTTTTTT
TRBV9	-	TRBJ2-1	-	CASSSHNQGLGDNEQFF	TGTGCCAGCAGCTCCCACAACCAGGGTCTCGGGGACAATGAGCAGTTCTTC
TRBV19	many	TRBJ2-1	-	CASTRDSSYNEQFF	TGTGCCAGTACTCGGGATAGCTCCTACAATGAGCAGTTCTTC
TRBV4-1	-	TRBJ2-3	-	CASSRGSDGGTQYF	TGCGCCAGCAGCCGTGGGAGTGATGGTGGTACGCAGTATTTT
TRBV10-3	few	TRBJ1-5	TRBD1	CAISEGTGLSNQPQHF	TGTGCCATCAGTGAAGGGACAGGACTCAGCAATCAGCCCCAGCATTTT
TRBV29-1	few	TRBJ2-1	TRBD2	CSVEEGLAGGNEQFF	TGCAGCGTTGAAGAGGGACTAGCGGGAGGCAATGAGCAGTTCTTC
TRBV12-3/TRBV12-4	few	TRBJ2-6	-	CASIMPGANVLTF	TGTGCCAGCATTATGCCTGGGGCCAACGTCCTGACTTTC
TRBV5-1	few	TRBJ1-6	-	CASTSEGLNSPLHF	TGCGCCAGCACGTCAGAGGGTCTAAATTCACCCCTCCACTTT
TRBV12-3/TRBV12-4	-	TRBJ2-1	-	CASSDPTGNNEQFF	TGTGCCAGCAGTGACCCAACGGGCAACAATGAGCAGTTCTTC
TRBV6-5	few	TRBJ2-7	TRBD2	CASSYGGQRGWYEQYF	TGTGCCAGCAGTTACGGGGGTCAGCGGGGATGGTACGAGCAGTACTTC
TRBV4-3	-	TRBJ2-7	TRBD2	CASSLNLGTSAYEQYF	TGCGCCAGCAGCCTTAATTTAGGGACTAGCGCCTACGAGCAGTACTTC
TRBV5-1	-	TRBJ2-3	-	CASSSRLGTDTQYF	TGCGCCAGCAGCTCTCGACTAGGCACAGATACGCAGTATTTT
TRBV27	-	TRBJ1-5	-	CASSFDSYQPQHF	TGTGCCAGCAGTTTCGACAGCTATCAGCCCCAGCATTTT
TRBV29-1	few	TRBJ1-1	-	CSVLGAGDTEAFF	TGCAGCGTTCTAGGGGCGGGGGACACTGAAGCTTTCTTT
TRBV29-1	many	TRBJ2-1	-	CSVEPPGSRLYNEQFF	TGCAGCGTTGAACCCCCTGGTAGCAGGCTCTACAATGAGCAGTTCTTC
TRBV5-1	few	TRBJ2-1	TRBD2	CASSLQASGGYNEQFF	TGCGCCAGCAGCTTGCAGGCTAGCGGGGGTTACAATGAGCAGTTCTTC
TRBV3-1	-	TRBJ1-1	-	CASSYGAVEAFF	TGTGCCAGCAGCTATGGGGCAGTAGAAGCTTTCTTT
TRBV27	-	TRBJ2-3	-	CASSAYYRPSTDTQYF	TGTGCCAGCAGTGCATACTACCGTCCTAGCACAGATACGCAGTATTTT
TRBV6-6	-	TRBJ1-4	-	CASSRDTGEVFF	TGTGCCAGCAGTCGAGACACCGGTGAGGTGTTTTTT
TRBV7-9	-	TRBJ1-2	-	CASSPGQLSNYGYTF	TGTGCCAGCAGCCCAGGACAACTTTCTAACTATGGCTACACCTTC
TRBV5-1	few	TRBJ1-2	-	CASSLAVEYGYTF	TGCGCCAGCAGCTTGGCCGTCGAATATGGCTACACCTTC
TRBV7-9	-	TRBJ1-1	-	CASSPEELGRKDTEAFF	TGTGCCAGCAGCCCCGAAGAATTGGGGCGTAAAGACACTGAAGCTTTCTTT
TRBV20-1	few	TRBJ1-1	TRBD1	CSATGQGSTEAFF	TGCAGTGCTACCGGACAGGGATCAACTGAAGCTTTCTTT
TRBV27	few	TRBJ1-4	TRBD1	CASSFLSGTGVEKLFF	TGTGCCAGCAGTTTCCTAAGCGGGACAGGGGTCGAAAAACTGTTTTTT
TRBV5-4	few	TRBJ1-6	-	CASSFWSADSPLHF	TGTGCCAGCAGCTTTTGGTCAGCGGATTCACCCCTCCACTTT
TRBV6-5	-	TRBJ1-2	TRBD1	CASSPNVAGTGGHWAF	TGTGCCAGCAGTCCTAACGTGGCCGGGACAGGCGGCCACTGGGCCTTC
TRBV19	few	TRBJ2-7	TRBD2	CASSTGLAGYEQYF	TGTGCCAGTAGTACGGGACTAGCGGGCTACGAGCAGTACTTC
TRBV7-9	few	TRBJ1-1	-	CAQRAEAFF	TGTGCCCAAAGAGCTGAAGCTTTCTTT
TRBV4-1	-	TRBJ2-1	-	CASSGSPYRVGNEQFF	TGCGCCAGCAGCGGCTCCCCATACCGAGTCGGCAATGAGCAGTTCTTC
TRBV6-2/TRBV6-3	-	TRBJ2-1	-	CASSYDTPTLEQFF	TGTGCCAGCAGTTACGACACCCCCACATTGGAGCAGTTCTTC
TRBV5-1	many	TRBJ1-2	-	CASSLDPGTASGYTF	TGCGCCAGCAGCTTGGACCCGGGAACGGCCTCCGGCTACACCTTC
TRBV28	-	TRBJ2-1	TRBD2	CASSETDWTSGRGIEQFF	TGTGCCAGCAGTGAAACCGACTGGACTAGCGGGAGGGGGATTGAGCAGTTCTTC
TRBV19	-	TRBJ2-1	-	CASSIFNEQFF	TGTGCCAGTAGTATATTCAATGAGCAGTTCTTC
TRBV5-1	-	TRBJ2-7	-	CASSSGSIYEQYF	TGCGCCAGCAGCTCGGGTTCGATCTACGAGCAGTACTTC